The entry below gives a single TCR beta chain sequence along with its context. TCRdb's copy holds only in-frame clones and misses some; the assay was immunoSEQ multiplex PCR. The sample lists over 150,000 clones, about 80% occurring once. The entry originates in a study of blood T cell repertoires in COVID-19. Trimming removed 1 base at V and 10 bases at J, with 24 bases between. Looked up from germline, CDR1 is SGHTS and CDR2 is YDEGEE. The CDR3 has 17 residues. Participant ages covered about 18 to 89 years across 25 or so US areas. The source material was PBMCs or T cells enriched from blood (not recorded which). The chain recombines TRBV5-8 with TRBJ2-1, with TRBD1 as a possible D gene (6 bases). This TCR was recovered from a man between 35 and 55 years old who had recovered from COVID-19. Here the CDR3 DNA reads TGTGCCAGCAGCTTGAGTTACGGGGTTCAGGGGTCTGACGAGCAGTTCTTC. It translates to CASSLSYGVQGSDEQFF.